This entry describes one TCR beta chain. Its antigen is not known. The assay was immunoSEQ multiplex PCR, and TCRdb's table has in-frame clones only and misses some. The sample yields tens of thousands of clones, 88% seen once. The data were obtained in a study of STAT3 mutations in large granular lymphocyte leukemia. Broader study findings: In T-cell large granular lymphocyte leukemia, about half of patients showed multiple immunodominant subclonotypes.

The CDR3 runs to 15 residues. Trimming took 4 bases from V and 0 from J; bases not matched to a gene: 5. Germline V gene sequence: CDR1 SGHNT, CDR2 YYREEE (reference sequence). The V gene is TRBV5-4, the J gene TRBJ2-3; 7 bases align to TRBD2. The TCR comes from a human donor with T large granular lymphocyte leukemia. Some clones in this sample may be carry-over from other donors' samples. Input material: PBMCs. The CDR3 region is CASSPPSGSTDTQYF. Here the CDR3 DNA reads TGTGCCAGCAGCCCCCCTAGCGGAAGCACAGATACGCAGTATTTT.